The 6 T cell receptor beta chains reported below all come from one sample, sequenced in a study of blood T cell repertoires in COVID-19. Clones were read by immunoSEQ multiplex PCR, and TCRdb kept only the in-frame ones, dropping some. The sample carries 150,000 to 200,000 clones, more than 75% recorded once. Sequenced input: peripheral blood. These receptors originate from a man aged 40-49 years with active or convalescent COVID-19.

This chain uses TRBV29-1 with TRBJ1-1; D possibly corresponds to TRBD1 (5 bases). The germline V gene has CDR1 SQVTM and CDR2 ANQGSEA. Trimming left V 8 bases short and J 5 bases short, with 21 bases between. This CDR3 has 14 amino acids. The CDR3 protein is CSSTQGTSGTEAFF. The CDR3 region has the DNA TGCAGCTCGACCCAGGGAACCTCGGGTACTGAAGCTTTCTTT.

V and J are TRBV27 and TRBJ1-1; D unresolved. V gave up 2 bases and J gave up 6 bases, with 16 bases separating them. The CDR3 runs to 15 residues. Per germline, CDR1 MNHEY and CDR2 SMNVEV (reference sequence). The CDR3: CASSLEGRLGAEAFF. CDR3 bases: TGTGCCAGCAGTTTAGAAGGGAGACTCGGCGCTGAAGCTTTCTTT.

The chain employs TRBV6-5 and TRBJ1-2; D gene unclear. The CDR3 sequence is 14 residues long. Germline CDR1 and CDR2: MNHEY and SVGAGI. Between the trimmed V and J ends, which lost 0 bases and 4 bases, there was a span of 9 bases. The CDR3 loop reads CASSYSYSSYGYTF. The CDR3 DNA reads TGTGCCAGCAGTTACTCGTACAGCTCCTATGGCTACACCTTC.

The chain combines TRBV5-1 with TRBJ2-5; no firm D call. The ends were cut back, 0 bases at V and 2 bases at J, with 8 bases in the middle. The CDR3 has 14 amino acids. Germline V gene data show CDR1 as SGHRS and CDR2 as YFSETQ. As DNA, the CDR3 is TGCGCCAGCAGCTTGGGTCTCAGGCAAGAGACCCAGTACTTC. Encoded protein: CASSLGLRQETQYF.

Concerning this clone: Distinct nucleotide sequences in the sample also encode this CDR3. The CDR3 sequence is CASGLVGETQYF. DNA of the CDR3: TGTGCTAGTGGTTTGGTCGGGGAGACCCAGTACTTC. V usage is TRBV12-5 and J usage is TRBJ2-5, with D uncertain. Germline loops: CDR1 LGHNT, CDR2 FRNRAP. V was shortened by 0 bases and J by 5 bases, with 4 bases between the two germline ends. CDR3 length equals 12 residues.

The chain joins TRBV7-2 to TRBJ1-2; TRBD1 is a possible D gene (5 bases). The CDR3 has 13 residues. CDR1 SGHTA and CDR2 FQGNSA come from the germline V gene. V was shortened by 5 bases and J by 8 bases, with 15 bases between the two germline ends. The CDR3 bases are TGTGCCAGCAGCCCTCGACAGCTAAACGGCTACACCTTC. The encoded protein is CASSPRQLNGYTF.